This passage covers 25 T cell receptor beta chains from one sample sequenced in a study of blood T cell repertoires in COVID-19. The table came from immunoSEQ multiplex PCR; TCRdb's copy has only in-frame clones and leaves some out. The repertoire holds more than 200,000 clones, around 84% seen once, with around 6.5% in the top ten. Sequenced sample: peripheral blood. Receptor source: an elderly man with acute or convalescent COVID-19.

As DNA, the CDR3 is TGCGCCAGCAGGTTCCGGGATACCGGGGCCTACGAGCAGTACTTC. This gives the protein CASRFRDTGAYEQYF. This chain links TRBV5-1 with TRBJ2-7, with a possible D match to TRBD2 (5 bases). V dropped 5 bases and J dropped 2 bases, with 17 bases sitting between them. Germline values: CDR1 SGHRS, CDR2 YFSETQ. The CDR3 spans 15 residues.

This chain connects TRBV4-1 to TRBJ2-1, with 15 bases fitting TRBD2. Germline lookup yields CDR1 MGHRA and CDR2 YSYEKL. J lost 0 bases, V lost 3 bases, and 0 bases had no gene match. The CDR3 spans 17 residues. CDR3 sequence: CASSQGLAGGSYNEQFF. CDR3 coding DNA: TGCGCCAGCAGCCAGGGACTAGCGGGAGGCTCCTACAATGAGCAGTTCTTC.

This chain connects TRBV6-6 to TRBJ2-1, with 7 bases fitting TRBD2. V was pared by 0 bases and J by 7 bases, with 9 bases of the junction left unmatched. CDR1 and CDR2 (germline): MNHNY, SVGAGI (reference sequence). This CDR3 is 16 amino acids long. Here the CDR3 reads CASSYSKREVGNEQFF. The CDR3 DNA reads TGTGCCAGCAGTTACTCGAAACGGGAGGTGGGGAATGAGCAGTTCTTC.

J is TRBJ2-1 and V is TRBV28; 10 nucleotides match TRBD2. J gave up 7 bases and V 5 bases, and 5 bases lay outside the gene matches. This CDR3 has 14 amino acids. The germline CDR1 and CDR2 sequences are MDHEN and SYDVKM. The CDR3 is CASSPGLAANEQFF. CDR3 in DNA: TGTGCCAGCAGTCCAGGACTAGCGGCGAATGAGCAGTTCTTC. Based on the CDR3 plus reference TRBV28 and TRBJ2-1, the full variable domain is DVKVTQSSRYLVKRTGEKVFLECVQDMDHENMFWYRQDPGLGLRLIYFSYDVKMKEKGDIPEGYSVSREKKERFSLILESASTNQTSMYLCASSPGLAANEQFFGPGTRLTVL.

This sequence joins TRBV5-5 and TRBJ2-7, with D possibly matching TRBD1 (7 bases). Germline V gives CDR1 SGHKS, CDR2 YYEKEE (reference sequence). V lost 0 bases and J 3 bases, leaving 16 bases between the germline ends. The CDR3 runs to 16 residues. CDR3 sequence: CASSLVGGGLLYEQYF. The CDR3 DNA reads TGTGCCAGCAGCTTGGTTGGAGGGGGCCTCCTCTACGAGCAGTACTTC.

This clone was found once. The chain employs TRBV6-5 and TRBJ1-5; D remains ambiguous. Germline V gene data show CDR1 as MNHEY and CDR2 as SVGAGI. This CDR3 is built from 11 residues. The V and J ends lost 3 bases and 7 bases respectively, with 4 bases between them. The CDR3 loop is CASSYLQPQHF. The CDR3 region has the DNA TGTGCCAGCAGTTATCTGCAGCCCCAGCATTTT.

This chain uses TRBV2 with TRBJ1-2; a possible D gene is TRBD1 (6 bases). With 6 bases removed from V and 6 bases from J, the gap between germline ends came to 14 bases. The V gene's germline CDR1 is SNHLY and CDR2 FYNNEI. The CDR3 loop spans 13 amino acids. The CDR3 sequence is CASRGSGADGYTF. The CDR3 bases are TGTGCCAGCAGGGGGTCAGGGGCCGATGGCTACACCTTC.

In its sample, this clone was seen a few times. This chain uses TRBV29-1 with TRBJ1-2; the D is unclear. The ends were cut back, 0 bases at V and 0 bases at J, with 8 bases in the middle. There are 14 residues in the CDR3. Germline values: CDR1 SQVTM, CDR2 ANQGSEA. CDR3 sequence (DNA): TGCAGCGTTGAAGATCCCGGGTCTAACTATGGCTACACCTTC. Protein product: CSVEDPGSNYGYTF.

The chain has TRBV19 and TRBJ2-1, with 9 bases matching TRBD2. The CDR3 runs to 16 residues. The V gene end was trimmed by 4 bases and the J gene end by 0 bases; junction bases not matched to a gene: 4. CDR1 and CDR2 (germline): LNHDA, SQIVND (reference sequence). The CDR3 loop is CASSRRLAASYNEQFF. As DNA, the CDR3 is TGTGCCAGTAGTAGGAGACTAGCGGCCTCCTACAATGAGCAGTTCTTC.

The chain employs TRBV19 and TRBJ1-3; TRBD1 might be the D (6 bases). Germline-derived CDR1 and CDR2 are LNHDA and SQIVND (reference sequence). Between the trimmed V and J ends, which lost 6 bases and 8 bases, there was a span of 17 bases. The CDR3 is 14 residues long. The CDR3 DNA is TGTGCCAGTAGGGAACAGGGACCCGGTGACACCATATATTTT. This codes for CASREQGPGDTIYF.

This chain links TRBV6-2 or TRBV6-3 with TRBJ2-1, with 12 bases aligning to TRBD2. With 6 bases clipped from V and 0 bases from J, the junction kept 12 bases outside the gene matches. The CDR3 loop spans 19 amino acids. The germline V gene encodes CDR1 MNHEY and CDR2 SVGEGT. The CDR3 nucleotides are TGTGCCAGCAGCACCCCTACTAGCGGGAGGCTGAGCTCCTACAATGAGCAGTTCTTC. Translated: CASSTPTSGRLSSYNEQFF.

The J gene is TRBJ1-2, the V gene TRBV7-8; 10 positions match TRBD1. After removal of 3 bases from V and 2 bases from J, the junction contained 3 bases not matched to a gene. CDR1 and CDR2 (germline): SGHVS, FQNEAQ. This CDR3 region has 15 residues. The CDR3 bases are TGTGCCAGCAGCTTTTCGGGACAGGGGAACTATGGCTACACCTTC. This encodes CASSFSGQGNYGYTF.

The gene calls are TRBV6-5 and TRBJ2-7, with D possibly matching TRBD2 (7 bases). Trimming cost V 6 bases and J 5 bases, with 20 bases left between them. Per the germline V gene, CDR1 is MNHEY and CDR2 is SVGAGI. The CDR3 is 15 amino acids. This CDR3 is CASRPRGGNRDEQYV. In DNA form, the CDR3 reads TGTGCCAGCAGACCCAGGGGAGGGAATCGGGACGAGCAGTACGTC.

V usage is TRBV19 and J usage is TRBJ1-4, with TRBD1 matching 7 bases. Germline V lookup: CDR1 LNHDA, CDR2 SQIVND (reference sequence). CDR3 length: 13 amino acids. The CDR3 sequence: CATRGISNEKLFF. DNA of the CDR3: TGTGCAACCAGGGGGATATCGAATGAAAAACTGTTTTTT.

The J gene is TRBJ2-7, the V gene TRBV27; tentative D call: TRBD1 (5 bases). The CDR3 is made up of 13 amino acids. Trimming stripped 3 bases from V and 2 bases from J, with 8 bases between. From germline, CDR1 is MNHEY and CDR2 SMNVEV (reference sequence). The CDR3 reads CASSFARAYEQYF. The CDR3 coding sequence is TGTGCCAGCAGTTTTGCCAGGGCCTACGAGCAGTACTTC.

V usage is TRBV6-5 and J usage is TRBJ2-1; 7 bases are a match to TRBD2. The CDR3 is 14 amino acids. Germline trimming cut 7 bases from V and 4 bases from J; bases unmatched to any gene: 7. Germline CDR1 reads MNHEY; CDR2 reads SVGAGI. The CDR3 DNA sequence: TGTGCCAGCAACTTCGGGAGGTCTTACAATGAGCAGTTCTTC. Translated, it gives CASNFGRSYNEQFF.

The chain has TRBV7-2 and TRBJ2-7; TRBD2 agrees at 8 bases. The CDR3 runs 14 residues. V shed 7 bases, J shed 4 bases, and the junction held 9 bases outside the gene matches. Germline CDR1 and CDR2: SGHTA and FQGNSA. CDR3 sequence (DNA): TGTGCCAGCACCTTCCCAAGCGGGAGTTACGAGCAGTACTTC. It translates to CASTFPSGSYEQYF.

This clone was seen only once. The gene calls are TRBV6-2 or TRBV6-3 and TRBJ2-2; a possible D gene is TRBD2 (5 bases). CDR1 MNHEY and CDR2 SVGEGT come from the germline V gene. The CDR3 totals 17 residues. V was clipped by 2 bases and J by 2 bases, with 15 bases between them. This CDR3 reads CASSYPWESLNTGELFF. The DNA of the CDR3 is TGTGCCAGCAGTTACCCCTGGGAGTCATTAAACACCGGGGAGCTGTTTTTT.

This rearrangement joins TRBV18 to TRBJ1-1; 7 nucleotides align to TRBD1. The germline gives CDR1 KGHSH, CDR2 LQKENI. J was trimmed by 1 base and V by 0 bases; bases with no gene match: 2. The CDR3 has 15 residues. The CDR3 DNA reads TGTGCCAGCTCACCACCGGGACAGTCGAACACTGAAGCTTTCTTT. It codes for CASSPPGQSNTEAFF.

The chain has TRBV7-9 and TRBJ2-3; TRBD1 matches 9 bases. Germline loops: CDR1 SEHNR, CDR2 FQNEAQ (reference sequence). V was clipped by 4 bases and J by 2 bases; unmatched bases: 10. This CDR3 comprises 17 residues. The CDR3 is CASSSRRRDRVTDTQYF. The DNA of the CDR3 is TGTGCCAGCAGCTCAAGACGCCGGGACAGGGTCACAGATACGCAGTATTTT.

The V gene is TRBV10-2, the J gene TRBJ1-3; D gene unclear. CDR3 size: 14 residues. CDR1 is WSHSY and CDR2 is SAAADI in the germline V gene. Trimming took off 7 bases at V and 0 bases at J, with 10 bases between the two ends. The CDR3 reads CASTPGYSGNTIYF. DNA for the CDR3: TGCGCCAGCACCCCGGGGTACTCTGGAAACACCATATATTTT.

This clone is a singleton in its sample. This CDR3 reads CASGAGSTNEQFF. The CDR3 region has the DNA TGTGCCAGCGGGGCGGGATCGACTAATGAGCAGTTCTTC. V is TRBV25-1 and J is TRBJ2-1; D possibly corresponds to TRBD2 (6 bases). The CDR3 totals 13 residues. V gave up 8 bases and J gave up 7 bases, with 15 bases separating them. Per the germline V gene, CDR1 is MGHDK and CDR2 is SYGVNS. Together with reference TRBV25-1 and TRBJ2-1, the CDR3 gives the full variable domain: EADIYQTPRYLVIGTGKKITLECSQTMGHDKMYWYQQDPGMELHLIHYSYGVNSTEKGDLSSESTVSRIRTEHFPLTLESARPSHTSQYLCASGAGSTNEQFFGPGTRLTVL.

This clone occurred once. The chain is built from TRBV7-9 and TRBJ1-2, with 7 bases aligning to TRBD1. J gave up 2 bases and V 4 bases, and 13 bases lay outside the gene matches. CDR3 length equals 17 residues. CDR1 and CDR2 from the germline V gene are SEHNR and FQNEAQ (reference sequence). CDR3 DNA: TGTGCCAGCAGCTCCTTAGTGTCTAAACAGGGGAACTATGGCTACACCTTC. Encoded protein: CASSSLVSKQGNYGYTF.

V gene TRBV6-4 combines with J gene TRBJ2-7, with 8 bases aligning to TRBD1. V lost 6 bases and J lost 7; bases outside the gene matches: 11. Per the germline V gene, CDR1 is MRHNA and CDR2 is SNTAGT. The CDR3 is 14 residues long. The CDR3 region is CASREQGGFGEQYF. CDR3 in DNA: TGTGCCAGCAGGGAACAGGGGGGTTTCGGGGAGCAGTACTTC.

This clone has a single count. V usage is TRBV7-9 and J usage is TRBJ2-1; 10 bases match TRBD2. This CDR3 region has 19 residues. Germline V lookup: CDR1 SEHNR, CDR2 FQNEAQ (reference sequence). V shed 6 bases, J shed 8 bases, and the junction held 22 bases outside the gene matches. Here the CDR3 DNA reads TGTGCCAGCAGTTCCGGGACTAGCGTACGCTTGGGGCAACGGGATGAGCAGTTCTTC. It yields the protein CASSSGTSVRLGQRDEQFF.